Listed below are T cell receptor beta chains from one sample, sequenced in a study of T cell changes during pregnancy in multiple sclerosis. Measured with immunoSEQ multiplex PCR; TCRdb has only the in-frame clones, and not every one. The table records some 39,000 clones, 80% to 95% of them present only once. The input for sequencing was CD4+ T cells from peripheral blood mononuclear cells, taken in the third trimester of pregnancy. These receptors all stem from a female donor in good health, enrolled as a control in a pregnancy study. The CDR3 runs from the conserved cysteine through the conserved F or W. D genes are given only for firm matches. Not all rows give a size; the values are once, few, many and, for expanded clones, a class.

CDR3 DNA: TGCGCCAGCAGCTTGCAAGGACACCGCAATGAGCAGTTCTTC; CDR3 protein: CASSLQGHRNEQFF; J gene: TRBJ2-1; clone size: NA; V gene: TRBV5-1; D gene: NA
CDR3 DNA: TGTGCCAGCAGTATAGCGCGGGGGAGGAACACTGAAGCTTTCTTT; CDR3 protein: CASSIARGRNTEAFF; J gene: TRBJ1-1; clone size: NA; V gene: TRBV28; D gene: NA
CDR3 DNA: TGTGCCAGCAGTCCGACAACCCCTATGGTCGATGAGCAGTTCTTC; CDR3 protein: CASSPTTPMVDEQFF; J gene: TRBJ2-1; clone size: NA; V gene: TRBV28; D gene: NA
CDR3 DNA: TGTGCCAGTCCCGAGACAGGAAAAGGATCTGGGGCCAACGTCCTGACTTTC; CDR3 protein: CASPETGKGSGANVLTF; J gene: TRBJ2-6; clone size: NA; V gene: TRBV7-9; D gene: NA
CDR3 DNA: TGTGCCAGCAGGGAGACGGGGGGCCCCCAACGCACAGATACGCAGTATTTT; CDR3 protein: CASRETGGPQRTDTQYF; J gene: TRBJ2-3; clone size: once; V gene: TRBV7-6; D gene: NA
CDR3 DNA: TGTGCCAGCAGTACGACAGGGGTAGGGGAGCAGTTCTTC; CDR3 protein: CASSTTGVGEQFF; J gene: TRBJ2-1; clone size: NA; V gene: TRBV6-5; D gene: TRBD1
CDR3 DNA: TGTGCCACCAGCAGTACTAGCGTTGTATCAGATACGCAGTATTTT; CDR3 protein: CATSSTSVVSDTQYF; J gene: TRBJ2-3; clone size: NA; V gene: TRBV15; D gene: TRBD2
CDR3 DNA: TGTGCCAGCAGCCGGGGAATGAACACTGAAGCTTTCTTT; CDR3 protein: CASSRGMNTEAFF; J gene: TRBJ1-1; clone size: NA; V gene: TRBV11-3; D gene: NA
CDR3 DNA: TGTGCCAGCAGCTTAGGTGACAAGGCTTTCTTT; CDR3 protein: CASSLGDKAFF; J gene: TRBJ1-1; clone size: NA; V gene: TRBV7-8; D gene: NA
CDR3 DNA: TGTGCCAGTAGCCTATGGGCGGGGGGGCCAGATACGCAGTATTTT; CDR3 protein: CASSLWAGGPDTQYF; J gene: TRBJ2-3; clone size: once; V gene: TRBV19; D gene: TRBD2
CDR3 DNA: TGTGCCAGCAGCGTAGCGGCTGCCGGGACAGATACGCAGTATTTT; CDR3 protein: CASSVAAAGTDTQYF; J gene: TRBJ2-3; clone size: NA; V gene: TRBV9; D gene: NA
CDR3 DNA: TGTGCCAGCAGCCCCAGCACCGGGGGTACTGAAGCTTTCTTT; CDR3 protein: CASSPSTGGTEAFF; J gene: TRBJ1-1; clone size: NA; V gene: TRBV7-9; D gene: NA
CDR3 DNA: TGTGCCAGCAGCGGGGTGGGTACAGATACGCAGTATTTT; CDR3 protein: CASSGVGTDTQYF; J gene: TRBJ2-3; clone size: NA; V gene: TRBV6-5; D gene: NA
CDR3 DNA: TGTGCCAGCAGCCCCCGGACAGGGACCTACTCTGGAAACACCATATATTTT; CDR3 protein: CASSPRTGTYSGNTIYF; J gene: TRBJ1-3; clone size: NA; V gene: TRBV9; D gene: TRBD1
CDR3 DNA: TGTGCCAGCTCTTTCCTTCCGGGACTAGCGGGAGAGGAGACCCAGTACTTC; CDR3 protein: CASSFLPGLAGEETQYF; J gene: TRBJ2-5; clone size: NA; V gene: TRBV18; D gene: TRBD2
CDR3 DNA: TGTGCCAGCAGGAATGGGGGGAATAGCAATCAGCCCCAGCATTTT; CDR3 protein: CASRNGGNSNQPQHF; J gene: TRBJ1-5; clone size: NA; V gene: TRBV2; D gene: NA
CDR3 DNA: TGTGCCAGCAGCGTTACAGGTCAAGAGACCCAGTACTTC; CDR3 protein: CASSVTGQETQYF; J gene: TRBJ2-5; clone size: NA; V gene: TRBV9; D gene: NA
CDR3 DNA: TGTGCCAGCTCACCGCTCCGGGACTCTAGCTACAGTGAGCAGTTCTTC; CDR3 protein: CASSPLRDSSYSEQFF; J gene: TRBJ2-1; clone size: NA; V gene: TRBV18; D gene: NA
CDR3 DNA: TGTGCCAGCAGCTTATTAGCGGTTGAAGAGACCCAGTACTTC; CDR3 protein: CASSLLAVEETQYF; J gene: TRBJ2-5; clone size: NA; V gene: TRBV7-9; D gene: NA
CDR3 DNA: TGTGCCAGCAGTGTCGCTAGGTCCGAGCAGTACTTC; CDR3 protein: CASSVARSEQYF; J gene: TRBJ2-7; clone size: once; V gene: TRBV2; D gene: NA
CDR3 DNA: TGTGCCACCAGCAGAGATCAGAGAGGTGACCCGTACTTC; CDR3 protein: CATSRDQRGDPYF; J gene: TRBJ2-7; clone size: once; V gene: TRBV15; D gene: NA
CDR3 DNA: TGTGCCAGCAGCGTAGACGGGGGGACTGGAAACACCATATATTTT; CDR3 protein: CASSVDGGTGNTIYF; J gene: TRBJ1-3; clone size: NA; V gene: TRBV9; D gene: NA
CDR3 DNA: TGCGCCAGCAGCTTGGCCTTTGGGGGGGGCTCCTACGAGCAGTACTTC; CDR3 protein: CASSLAFGGGSYEQYF; J gene: TRBJ2-7; clone size: once; V gene: TRBV5-1; D gene: TRBD2
CDR3 DNA: TGTGCCTGGAGTGCCGCCAGGCAGGGTGGCTACACCTTC; CDR3 protein: CAWSAARQGGYTF; J gene: TRBJ1-2; clone size: NA; V gene: TRBV30; D gene: NA
CDR3 DNA: TGTGCCAGCAGCCGCGAAAGCGGGAGGGGATACGAGCAGTACTTC; CDR3 protein: CASSRESGRGYEQYF; J gene: TRBJ2-7; clone size: NA; V gene: TRBV5-8; D gene: TRBD2
CDR3 DNA: TGTGCCATCAGTGCAAGCGGGGGGTTCCATGAGCAGTTCTTC; CDR3 protein: CAISASGGFHEQFF; J gene: TRBJ2-1; clone size: NA; V gene: TRBV10-3; D gene: TRBD2
CDR3 DNA: TGTGCCTGGAGTAGGGGAAGCACAGATACGCAGTATTTT; CDR3 protein: CAWSRGSTDTQYF; J gene: TRBJ2-3; clone size: NA; V gene: TRBV30; D gene: NA
CDR3 DNA: TGCAGCGTTGCTGATCTACGGAGTGGCTACACCTTC; CDR3 protein: CSVADLRSGYTF; J gene: TRBJ1-2; clone size: few; V gene: TRBV29-1; D gene: NA
CDR3 DNA: TGTGCCAGCAGTCGGATACAGGGGGCGCACTACAATGAGCAGTTCTTC; CDR3 protein: CASSRIQGAHYNEQFF; J gene: TRBJ2-1; clone size: NA; V gene: TRBV27; D gene: TRBD1
CDR3 DNA: TGTGCCAGCAGTATCTCGCGAGGCCTAAACACCGGGGAGCTGTTTTTT; CDR3 protein: CASSISRGLNTGELFF; J gene: TRBJ2-2; clone size: NA; V gene: TRBV7-6; D gene: NA
CDR3 DNA: TGTGCCAGTAACTCGATGGGGACAGGGGGGAGCGGTACGCAGTATTTT; CDR3 protein: CASNSMGTGGSGTQYF; J gene: TRBJ2-3; clone size: NA; V gene: TRBV19; D gene: TRBD1
CDR3 DNA: TGTGCCAGCTCGCCACTGGCTCAGGCGGGAAAACTGTTTTTT; CDR3 protein: CASSPLAQAGKLFF; J gene: TRBJ1-4; clone size: NA; V gene: TRBV18; D gene: NA
CDR3 DNA: TGTGCCAGTAGCCCATTCGCGCGGGAACACCTCGAGCAGTACTTC; CDR3 protein: CASSPFAREHLEQYF; J gene: TRBJ2-7; clone size: once; V gene: TRBV19; D gene: NA
CDR3 DNA: TGCAGCGTCGGGATCACAGGGGTGGCTTTCTTT; CDR3 protein: CSVGITGVAFF; J gene: TRBJ1-1; clone size: NA; V gene: TRBV29-1; D gene: TRBD1
CDR3 DNA: TGTGCCAGCACCACGGGGCGGGGTGGCTACACCTTC; CDR3 protein: CASTTGRGGYTF; J gene: TRBJ1-2; clone size: NA; V gene: TRBV27; D gene: NA
CDR3 DNA: TGTGCCAGCAGCCGGGAGGGCCGACGATTAGAAGCTTTCTTT; CDR3 protein: CASSREGRRLEAFF; J gene: TRBJ1-1; clone size: NA; V gene: TRBV5-6; D gene: NA
CDR3 DNA: TGTGCCTGGAGTGGTAGCAGGGGCCCATATAGCAATCAGCCCCAGCATTTT; CDR3 protein: CAWSGSRGPYSNQPQHF; J gene: TRBJ1-5; clone size: NA; V gene: TRBV30; D gene: NA
CDR3 DNA: TGTGCCAGCAGCTTAGTTTGGCTAGATGGAGATACGCAGTATTTT; CDR3 protein: CASSLVWLDGDTQYF; J gene: TRBJ2-3; clone size: NA; V gene: TRBV7-9; D gene: NA
CDR3 DNA: TGTGCCAGCAGCCCGGACAGGGGGGCCCATCAAGAAGCTTTCTTT; CDR3 protein: CASSPDRGAHQEAFF; J gene: TRBJ1-1; clone size: NA; V gene: TRBV5-5; D gene: TRBD1
CDR3 DNA: TGTGCCAGCAGCGTAGAGGTGGACAGCTCCTACAATGAGCAGTTCTTC; CDR3 protein: CASSVEVDSSYNEQFF; J gene: TRBJ2-1; clone size: NA; V gene: TRBV9; D gene: NA
CDR3 DNA: TGTGCCAGCAGCCCGACGGCTCAGCGGGGGTTAAGCTCCTACAATGAGCAGTTCTTC; CDR3 protein: CASSPTAQRGLSSYNEQFF; J gene: TRBJ2-1; clone size: NA; V gene: TRBV7-6; D gene: TRBD2
CDR3 DNA: TGTGCCAGCAGCAAAGAGGTGGGAGGGCACGGGGCCAACGTCCTGACTTTC; CDR3 protein: CASSKEVGGHGANVLTF; J gene: TRBJ2-6; clone size: NA; V gene: TRBV11-2; D gene: TRBD2
CDR3 DNA: TGTGCCACCAGCAGAGACTTGACAGGGCGTGAGCAGTTCTTC; CDR3 protein: CATSRDLTGREQFF; J gene: TRBJ2-1; clone size: NA; V gene: TRBV15; D gene: TRBD1
CDR3 DNA: TGTGCCAGCACCCTTAGTGGGGCGGGAGGGCAGTACTTC; CDR3 protein: CASTLSGAGGQYF; J gene: TRBJ2-7; clone size: NA; V gene: TRBV28; D gene: TRBD2
CDR3 DNA: TGTGCCAGCAGTTACTCGGGCAGGGATGGCTACACCTTC; CDR3 protein: CASSYSGRDGYTF; J gene: TRBJ1-2; clone size: NA; V gene: TRBV6-5; D gene: NA
CDR3 DNA: TGTGCCAGCTCACTCGGTCCGGGACAGGGAAACACCATATATTTT; CDR3 protein: CASSLGPGQGNTIYF; J gene: TRBJ1-3; clone size: NA; V gene: TRBV18; D gene: TRBD1
CDR3 DNA: TGTGCCAGCAGTTCGCGGGCGGGCAATCAGCCCCAGCATTTT; CDR3 protein: CASSSRAGNQPQHF; J gene: TRBJ1-5; clone size: NA; V gene: TRBV28; D gene: NA
CDR3 DNA: TGTGCCAGCAGTTACTCCCAGGGGGCAGATACGCAGTATTTT; CDR3 protein: CASSYSQGADTQYF; J gene: TRBJ2-3; clone size: NA; V gene: TRBV6-5; D gene: TRBD1
CDR3 DNA: TGTGCCAGCAGCGTCGGGCTGGGAGGACCCGGGGAGCTGTTTTTT; CDR3 protein: CASSVGLGGPGELFF; J gene: TRBJ2-2; clone size: NA; V gene: TRBV9; D gene: NA
CDR3 DNA: TGTGCCAGCAGTTTTAGAGGGCTGGGGAACACTGAAGCTTTCTTT; CDR3 protein: CASSFRGLGNTEAFF; J gene: TRBJ1-1; clone size: few; V gene: TRBV27; D gene: NA
CDR3 DNA: TGCAGTGCTGTGACAGGGTTCAAGGCTTTCTTT; CDR3 protein: CSAVTGFKAFF; J gene: TRBJ1-1; clone size: few; V gene: TRBV20-1; D gene: TRBD1
CDR3 DNA: TGTGCCAGTAGTATAGGTAACAGGGTGACACCCCTCCACTTT; CDR3 protein: CASSIGNRVTPLHF; J gene: TRBJ1-6; clone size: NA; V gene: TRBV19; D gene: NA
CDR3 DNA: TGTGCCAGCAGGACAGAACACCGACTTCAAGAGACCCAGTACTTC; CDR3 protein: CASRTEHRLQETQYF; J gene: TRBJ2-5; clone size: NA; V gene: TRBV6-5; D gene: NA
CDR3 DNA: TGTGCCAGCAGCACCCAAGGACTCTCTAATGAGCAGTTCTTC; CDR3 protein: CASSTQGLSNEQFF; J gene: TRBJ2-1; clone size: NA; V gene: TRBV9; D gene: NA
CDR3 DNA: TGTGCCAGCAGTACGGGGCAGGGGTTATTCGGCTATGGCTACACCTTC; CDR3 protein: CASSTGQGLFGYGYTF; J gene: TRBJ1-2; clone size: NA; V gene: TRBV25-1; D gene: NA
CDR3 DNA: TGTGCCATCAGTGCTAGCATTAGCACAGATACGCAGTATTTT; CDR3 protein: CAISASISTDTQYF; J gene: TRBJ2-3; clone size: NA; V gene: TRBV10-3; D gene: NA
CDR3 DNA: TGTGCCAGCAGTGATAGGAGGAACACTGAAGCTTTCTTT; CDR3 protein: CASSDRRNTEAFF; J gene: TRBJ1-1; clone size: NA; V gene: TRBV6-1; D gene: NA
CDR3 DNA: TGCAGCGTTGAAGGGGCTAAGAACACCGGGGAGCTGTTTTTT; CDR3 protein: CSVEGAKNTGELFF; J gene: TRBJ2-2; clone size: NA; V gene: TRBV29-1; D gene: NA
CDR3 DNA: TGTGCCAGCAGCTTGGGCCCTCAGCCCCAGCATTTT; CDR3 protein: CASSLGPQPQHF; J gene: TRBJ1-5; clone size: NA; V gene: TRBV7-9; D gene: NA
CDR3 DNA: TGTGCCAGCAGCTTACGGGGGAACACTGAAGCTTTCTTT; CDR3 protein: CASSLRGNTEAFF; J gene: TRBJ1-1; clone size: NA; V gene: TRBV7-9; D gene: NA